The text below deals with one T cell receptor (beta chain). Its antigen is unidentified. Indicated time point: baseline pretreatment blood. Treatment given: 15 Gy SBRT to primary tumor, nephrectomy 4 weeks later. Serial blood draws occurred at baseline and 2 and 4 weeks post-SBRT. The V gene's germline CDR1 is WNHNN and CDR2 SYGVQD (reference sequence). Germline trimming cut 8 bases from V and 4 bases from J; bases unmatched to any gene: 4. The CDR3 is 13 residues long. The sample originates from a study of radiation and T cells in renal cell carcinoma. TCRdb's copy holds only in-frame clones and misses some; the assay was immunoSEQ multiplex PCR. This table has 90,000 to 95,000 clones, about four fifths appearing once. Findings of the study overall: Top tumor clonotypes rose in blood 2 weeks post-radiation, then contracted. Baseline intratumoral clonotype presence is unknown without pretreatment biopsies.

This chain joins TRBV10-1 and TRBJ2-2; 7 bases line up with TRBD2. The source of this sequence is a man aged 55 to 70 with renal cell carcinoma. Sequencing was performed on blood, taken from a patient whose treatment included radiotherapy and nephrectomy. The CDR3 DNA is TGCGCCAGCGCGAGGGAGGGCACCGGGGAGCTGTTTTTT. Translated: CASAREGTGELFF.